Below, 21 T cell receptor beta chains from the same sample are listed, as sequenced in a study of T cells in localized non-small cell lung cancer (TCRdb year 2020). Receptor amplification or capture employed the immunoSEQ multiplex PCR assay. TCRdb's version of the immuneACCESS table is confined to in-frame rearrangements and falls short of the full clone set. An unresolved V gene accounts for under half of the shortfall where checked; the remainder is of unknown origin. In this sample the table shows 43,000 or so clones, roughly 91% of which occur a single time. The ten largest clones add up to 8% to 11% of the sample. The sequenced sample was PBMCs, obtained before any cancer treatment. Receptor source: a woman aged 35 to 70 with stage II lung adenocarcinoma.

The chain carries TRBV7-8 and TRBJ1-4, with 9 positions matching TRBD1. Germline CDR1 SGHVS, CDR2 FQNEAQ. V trimming: 6 bases; J trimming: 4 bases; junction bases outside the gene matches: 9. This CDR3 spans 16 amino acids. The DNA for the CDR3 is TGTGCCAGCAGTTACCGCCGGGACAGGGTTAATGAAAAACTGTTTTTT. Translating it yields CASSYRRDRVNEKLFF.

This clone has just one count. V gene TRBV5-1 combines with J gene TRBJ2-7, with D tentatively TRBD1 or TRBD2 (5 bases each). V gave up 4 bases and J gave up 3 bases, with 17 bases separating them. This CDR3 contains 15 residues. In germline, CDR1 is SGHRS, CDR2 YFSETQ. This CDR3 is CASSRSGTGIYEQYF. CDR3 in DNA: TGCGCCAGCAGCCGATCCGGGACGGGGATCTACGAGCAGTACTTC.

This chain joins TRBV28 and TRBJ1-5, with D tentatively TRBD1 (5 bases). Deletions cut 2 bases from V and 3 bases from J, with 11 bases between. This CDR3 is 15 amino acids long. Looked up from germline, CDR1 is MDHEN and CDR2 is SYDVKM. In DNA, the CDR3 is TGTGCCAGCAGTTTAGGGGCGCCGAACAATCAGCCCCAGCATTTT. Protein product: CASSLGAPNNQPQHF.

This clone has only one observation. The chain joins TRBV7-2 to TRBJ2-1; possible D gene TRBD2, 6 bases. V was shortened by 5 bases and J by 9 bases, with 11 bases between the two germline ends. Germline CDR1 reads SGHTA; CDR2 reads FQGNSA. The CDR3 is made up of 12 amino acids. As DNA, the CDR3 is TGTGCCAGCAGCAAATGGGGGGTTGAGCAGTTCTTC. Encoded protein: CASSKWGVEQFF.

The chain joins TRBV2 to TRBJ2-5; D gene uncertain. With the DNA end fitting TRBJ2-7 better, the J assignment may be wrong. CDR1 is SNHLY, CDR2 FYNNEI, per germline. This CDR3 contains 10 residues. This chain's CDR3 is CASGAYEQYF. Here the CDR3 DNA reads TGTGCCAGCGGGGCCTACGAGCAGTACTTC.

The chain carries TRBV5-4 and TRBJ2-7; D gene ambiguous. V lost 0 bases and J 6 bases, leaving 4 bases between the germline ends. CDR3 length: 11 amino acids. The germline CDR1 and CDR2 sequences are SGHNT and YYREEE (reference sequence). CDR3 in amino acids: CASSLAGEQYF. The CDR3 DNA follows: TGTGCCAGCAGCTTGGCCGGCGAGCAGTACTTC.

The CDR3 reads CASSLFRDYGYTF. The CDR3 DNA reads TGCGCCAGCAGCTTGTTCAGGGACTATGGCTACACCTTC. The chain employs TRBV5-1 and TRBJ1-2; a possible D gene is TRBD1 (5 bases). CDR3 length: 13 amino acids. The germline gives CDR1 SGHRS, CDR2 YFSETQ. Trimming stripped 1 base from V and 3 bases from J, with 7 bases between.

The J gene is TRBJ2-5, the V gene TRBV5-4, with D uncertain. The V gene lost 3 bases and the J gene lost 5 bases, with 14 bases spanning the gap. The CDR3 sequence is 14 residues long. Germline V gives CDR1 SGHNT, CDR2 YYREEE (reference sequence). CDR3 region: CASSSGLVGETQYF. CDR3 DNA: TGTGCCAGCAGCTCCGGATTAGTGGGGGAGACCCAGTACTTC.

The rearrangement links TRBV7-2 to TRBJ2-1; 7 nucleotides agree with TRBD2. The CDR3 loop spans 17 amino acids. From germline, CDR1 is SGHTA and CDR2 FQGNSA. V lost 6 bases, J lost 6 bases, and 17 bases stayed unmatched. In DNA, the CDR3 is TGTGCCAGCAGACCACAGAGGGGCGGGAGAGGGTCCAATGAGCAGTTCTTC. Residues: CASRPQRGGRGSNEQFF.

There are a few counts of this clone. The genes are TRBV7-8 and TRBJ1-5, with no clear D. This CDR3 contains 14 residues. CDR1 is SGHVS and CDR2 is FQNEAQ in the germline V gene. The V end was cut by 5 bases, the J end by 2 bases, with 10 bases between. CDR3 DNA: TGTGCCAGCAGCCCCCTCACAGGCAATCAGCCCCAGCATTTT. As protein: CASSPLTGNQPQHF.

V usage is TRBV2 and J usage is TRBJ2-7; D is tentatively TRBD1 or TRBD2 (5 bases each). The ends were cut back, 5 bases at V and 0 bases at J, with 11 bases in the middle. This CDR3 has 14 amino acids. Germline loops: CDR1 SNHLY, CDR2 FYNNEI. The DNA of the CDR3 is TGTGCCAGCAGTTACGGGACGGGCTCCTACGAGCAGTACTTC. Protein: CASSYGTGSYEQYF.

The V and J genes are TRBV5-4 and TRBJ2-6; D gene uncertain. This CDR3 has 15 residues. CDR1 is SGHNT and CDR2 is YYREEE in the germline V gene (reference sequence). The ends were cut back, 0 bases at V and 0 bases at J, with 4 bases in the middle. The CDR3 loop is CASSLGGSGANVLTF. DNA for the CDR3: TGTGCCAGCAGCTTGGGGGGCTCTGGGGCCAACGTCCTGACTTTC.

The J gene is TRBJ1-1, the V gene TRBV5-1; D is undetermined. The germline V gene encodes CDR1 SGHRS and CDR2 YFSETQ. Trimming left V 1 base short and J 5 bases short, with 15 bases between. This CDR3 has 15 residues. CDR3 region: CASSLRVGPRTEAFF. In nucleotides, the CDR3 is TGCGCCAGCAGCTTGAGGGTCGGGCCCCGGACTGAAGCTTTCTTT.

CDR3 amino acids: CASSPIRGRQETQYF. In DNA, the CDR3 is TGTGCCAGCAGCCCTATCAGGGGGCGCCAGGAGACCCAGTACTTC. This chain connects TRBV7-2 to TRBJ2-5; 8 nucleotides agree with TRBD1. The CDR3 consists of 15 residues. Germline CDR1 and CDR2: SGHTA and FQGNSA. Trimming removed 5 bases from V and 5 bases from J; junction bases left unmatched: 10.

This clone was seen only a few times. The gene calls are TRBV19 and TRBJ1-1; possible D gene TRBD1, 5 bases. Germline lookup yields CDR1 LNHDA and CDR2 SQIVND (reference sequence). This CDR3 is 15 amino acids long. Trimming removed 5 bases at V and 1 base at J, with 14 bases between. DNA for the CDR3: TGTGCCAGTAGTCAACGCGGGGGAGGGAACACTGAAGCTTTCTTT. It specifies CASSQRGGGNTEAFF. Complete variable domain (other parts from reference TRBV19 and TRBJ1-1): DGGITQSPKYLFRKEGQNVTLSCEQNLNHDAMYWYRQDPGQGLRLIYYSQIVNDFQKGDIAEGYSVSREKKESFPLTVTSAQKNPTAFYLCASSQRGGGNTEAFFGQGTRLTVV.

The chain carries TRBV4-2 and TRBJ2-3; 16 bases agree with TRBD2. Trimming took 3 bases from V and 5 from J; bases not matched to a gene: 5. The CDR3 consists of 17 residues. CDR1 and CDR2 (germline): LGHNA, YNFKEQ. The CDR3 reads CASSHSGTSGRGDTQYF. DNA for the CDR3: TGTGCCAGCAGCCATAGTGGGACTAGCGGGAGGGGAGATACGCAGTATTTT.

The gene calls are TRBV6-1 and TRBJ2-4, with TRBD1 as a possible D gene (5 bases). Trimming took off 1 base at V and 9 bases at J, with 13 bases between the two ends. This CDR3 is 14 amino acids long. Germline CDR1 is MNHNS and CDR2 is SASEGT. The CDR3 DNA sequence: TGTGCCAGCAGTGAAGGAGGCCAGGGAAGCATTCAGTACTTC. The encoded protein is CASSEGGQGSIQYF.

This sequence joins TRBV5-6 and TRBJ2-3; 9 positions agree with TRBD1. With 4 bases clipped from V and 6 bases from J, the junction kept 6 bases outside the gene matches. This CDR3 is 14 amino acids long. Per germline, CDR1 SGHDT and CDR2 YYEEEE. The CDR3 coding sequence is TGTGCCAGCAGCGACAGGGGGGCAGGGGATACGCAGTATTTT. Protein product: CASSDRGAGDTQYF. The full variable domain, its missing parts supplied by reference TRBV5-6 and TRBJ2-3, is DAGVTQSPTHLIKTRGQQVTLRCSPKSGHDTVSWYQQALGQGPQFIFQYYEEEERQRGNFPDRFSGHQFPNYSSELNVNALLLGDSALYLCASSDRGAGDTQYFGPGTRLTVL.

The rearrangement joins TRBV28 to TRBJ2-1; D unclear. This CDR3 is 14 amino acids long. CDR1 and CDR2 (germline): MDHEN, SYDVKM. V was trimmed by 6 bases and J by 2 bases, leaving 11 bases between them. The chain's CDR3 is CASSLKAAYNEQFF. The CDR3 region has the DNA TGTGCCAGCAGCCTAAAGGCGGCCTACAATGAGCAGTTCTTC.

The chain employs TRBV5-1 and TRBJ2-3; D may correspond to TRBD1 or TRBD2 (5 bases each). Germline V lookup: CDR1 SGHRS, CDR2 YFSETQ. V was trimmed by 0 bases and J by 2 bases, leaving 10 bases between them. There are 15 residues in the CDR3. The chain's CDR3 is CASSLGGYDTDTQYF. The DNA for the CDR3 is TGCGCCAGCAGCTTGGGGGGGTATGACACAGATACGCAGTATTTT.

The rearrangement links TRBV10-2 to TRBJ1-1; 7 bases agree with TRBD1. The CDR3 has 14 residues. With 4 bases clipped from V and 7 bases from J, the junction kept 9 bases outside the gene matches. Looked up from germline, CDR1 is WSHSY and CDR2 is SAAADI. The CDR3 region is CASSGITGDLEAFF. DNA of the CDR3: TGCGCCAGCAGTGGAATCACAGGGGATCTTGAAGCTTTCTTT.